Listed below are T cell receptor beta chains from one sample, sequenced in a study of cytomegalovirus exposure and HLA in healthy donors. Repertoires were generated with immunoSEQ multiplex PCR, while TCRdb's copy carries only in-frame clones and drops some. The data show around 130,000 clones, with almost 90% seen just once and approximately 1.5% held by the top ten. Sequenced: PBMCs. These receptors originate from a man aged 25-45 years in good health and CMV-seronegative. Each CDR3 is given without its conserved first and last residue. Each record gives: CDR3 length, J gene, V gene, CDR3 protein.

len: 11; j_gene: TRBJ1-4; v_gene: TRBV2; CDR3aa: ASRDRSKEKLF
len: 13; j_gene: TRBJ2-3; v_gene: TRBV10-3; CDR3aa: ATSSGTSGIDTQY
len: 15; j_gene: TRBJ2-5; v_gene: TRBV7-2; CDR3aa: ASSLLPGTPPQETQY
len: 14; j_gene: TRBJ1-4; v_gene: TRBV5-1; CDR3aa: ASSSKGALGNEKLF
len: 17; j_gene: TRBJ2-7; v_gene: TRBV11-3; CDR3aa: ASSLDLLGLAGIAYEQY
len: 12; j_gene: TRBJ2-3; v_gene: TRBV27; CDR3aa: ASSLAQSTDTQY
len: 12; j_gene: TRBJ2-1; v_gene: TRBV7-9; CDR3aa: ASSLILGGDEQF
len: 13; j_gene: TRBJ2-6; v_gene: TRBV19; CDR3aa: ASSPGPSGANVLT
len: 14; j_gene: TRBJ2-1; v_gene: TRBV5-1; CDR3aa: ASSFTPGLGGNEQF
len: 13; j_gene: TRBJ1-5; v_gene: TRBV5-3; CDR3aa: ARSLAKTPNQPQH
len: 11; j_gene: TRBJ1-4; v_gene: TRBV2; CDR3aa: ASLIPPYEKLF
len: 11; j_gene: TRBJ1-2; v_gene: TRBV7-9; CDR3aa: ASSGWDRGGYT
len: 15; j_gene: TRBJ1-1; v_gene: TRBV5-5; CDR3aa: ASSPGPNPRGNTEAF
len: 17; j_gene: TRBJ2-7; v_gene: TRBV23-1; CDR3aa: ASSHRTGTSGRWTYEQY
len: 10; j_gene: TRBJ2-7; v_gene: TRBV29-1; CDR3aa: SVVTGELEQY
len: 12; j_gene: TRBJ1-1; v_gene: TRBV7-2; CDR3aa: ASSLQALNTEAF
len: 13; j_gene: TRBJ1-2; v_gene: TRBV7-9; CDR3aa: ASSLETQDNYGYT
len: 13; j_gene: TRBJ2-7; v_gene: TRBV13; CDR3aa: ASSLTGQGPYEQY
len: 9; j_gene: TRBJ1-1; v_gene: TRBV19; CDR3aa: ANGCDTEAF
len: 11; j_gene: TRBJ2-7; v_gene: TRBV7-6; CDR3aa: ASSPGQANEQY
len: 12; j_gene: TRBJ2-7; v_gene: TRBV6-5; CDR3aa: ASSYVGGTYEQY
len: 12; j_gene: TRBJ1-1; v_gene: TRBV7-7; CDR3aa: ASSPSDSWTEAF
len: 13; j_gene: TRBJ2-1; v_gene: TRBV7-2; CDR3aa: ASAFGLAGGSEQF
len: 14; j_gene: TRBJ2-3; v_gene: TRBV5-1; CDR3aa: ASSSFRQGATDTQY
len: 13; j_gene: TRBJ2-1; v_gene: TRBV7-3; CDR3aa: ASSLARSSYNEQF
len: 14; j_gene: TRBJ2-3; v_gene: TRBV15; CDR3aa: ATSRGLGGTGDTQY
len: 13; j_gene: TRBJ2-1; v_gene: TRBV11-2; CDR3aa: ASSFRDRATNEQF
len: 12; j_gene: TRBJ2-2; v_gene: TRBV9; CDR3aa: ASSVGEGTGELF
len: 14; j_gene: TRBJ2-7; v_gene: TRBV19; CDR3aa: ASSIAGTGDSYEQY
len: 13; j_gene: TRBJ2-5; v_gene: TRBV4-1; CDR3aa: ASSQGFTIQETQY
len: 13; j_gene: TRBJ2-5; v_gene: TRBV9; CDR3aa: ASSTSPGLQETQY
len: 10; j_gene: TRBJ2-1; v_gene: TRBV11-3; CDR3aa: ASSSQGDEQF
len: 13; j_gene: TRBJ1-2; v_gene: TRBV27; CDR3aa: ASSLYGRTNYGYT
len: 12; j_gene: TRBJ2-3; v_gene: TRBV2; CDR3aa: ASRPSDLSDTQY
len: 14; j_gene: TRBJ1-6; v_gene: TRBV7-8; CDR3aa: ASSLGVWEGNSPLH
len: 12; j_gene: TRBJ2-2; v_gene: TRBV5-1; CDR3aa: ASSWQSNTGELF
len: 12; j_gene: TRBJ2-7; v_gene: TRBV27; CDR3aa: ASSLGGTHGEQY
len: 13; j_gene: TRBJ2-4; v_gene: TRBV19; CDR3aa: ASSRTGPAKNIQY
len: 15; j_gene: TRBJ1-1; v_gene: TRBV4-3; CDR3aa: ASSQEVIGVAGTEAF
len: 12; j_gene: TRBJ2-7; v_gene: TRBV5-1; CDR3aa: ASSKTDSSYEQY
len: 12; j_gene: TRBJ2-7; v_gene: TRBV5-1; CDR3aa: ASSLQVSSYEQY
len: 13; j_gene: TRBJ2-7; v_gene: TRBV5-1; CDR3aa: ASSLAGTSGYEQY
len: 14; j_gene: TRBJ2-3; v_gene: TRBV9; CDR3aa: ASSAIRDSDTDTQY
len: 13; j_gene: TRBJ2-2; v_gene: TRBV5-6; CDR3aa: ASSLAPAGTGELF
len: 14; j_gene: TRBJ2-1; v_gene: TRBV5-1; CDR3aa: ASSLGAGGRYNEQF
len: 15; j_gene: TRBJ1-2; v_gene: TRBV2; CDR3aa: ASSELTFGASFYGYT
len: 13; j_gene: TRBJ2-6; v_gene: TRBV25-1; CDR3aa: ASSDRARGANVLT
len: 11; j_gene: TRBJ1-2; v_gene: TRBV6-1; CDR3aa: ASSEAGKYGYT
len: 11; j_gene: TRBJ1-1; v_gene: TRBV10-1; CDR3aa: ASSKTGNTEAF
len: 12; j_gene: TRBJ2-5; v_gene: TRBV7-9; CDR3aa: ASSLDGLRETQY
len: 16; j_gene: TRBJ2-3; v_gene: TRBV4-2; CDR3aa: ASSQETSGRASTDTQY
len: 13; j_gene: TRBJ2-1; v_gene: TRBV9; CDR3aa: ASTSGTSVLNEQF
len: 13; j_gene: TRBJ2-7; v_gene: TRBV30; CDR3aa: AWTPGEPGAYEQY